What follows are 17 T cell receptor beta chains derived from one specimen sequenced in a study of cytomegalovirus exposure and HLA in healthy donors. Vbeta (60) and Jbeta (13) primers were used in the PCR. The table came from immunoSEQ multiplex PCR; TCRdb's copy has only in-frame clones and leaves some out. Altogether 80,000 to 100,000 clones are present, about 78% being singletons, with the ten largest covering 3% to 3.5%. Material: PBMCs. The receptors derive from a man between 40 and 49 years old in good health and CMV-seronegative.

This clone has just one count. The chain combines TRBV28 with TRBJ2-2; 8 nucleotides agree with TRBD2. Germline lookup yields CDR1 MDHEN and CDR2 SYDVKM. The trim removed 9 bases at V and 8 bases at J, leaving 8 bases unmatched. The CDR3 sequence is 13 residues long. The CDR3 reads CASTAGVGGELFF. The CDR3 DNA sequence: TGTGCCAGTACAGCGGGGGTCGGGGGGGAGCTGTTTTTT.

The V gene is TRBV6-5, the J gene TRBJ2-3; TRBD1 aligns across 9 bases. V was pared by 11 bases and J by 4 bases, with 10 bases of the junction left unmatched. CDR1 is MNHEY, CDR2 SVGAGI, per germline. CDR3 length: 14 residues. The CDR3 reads CACRDRVFADTQYF. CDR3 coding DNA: TGTGCCTGCCGGGACAGGGTCTTTGCAGATACGCAGTATTTT.

CDR3 DNA: TGTGCCAGCAGCCGACTTATAAGCACAGATACGCAGTATTTT. It codes for CASSRLISTDTQYF. The chain combines TRBV7-2 with TRBJ2-3; D call uncertain. V gave up 5 bases and J gave up 0 bases, with 9 bases separating them. Germline CDR1 reads SGHTA; CDR2 reads FQGNSA. The CDR3 is made up of 14 amino acids.

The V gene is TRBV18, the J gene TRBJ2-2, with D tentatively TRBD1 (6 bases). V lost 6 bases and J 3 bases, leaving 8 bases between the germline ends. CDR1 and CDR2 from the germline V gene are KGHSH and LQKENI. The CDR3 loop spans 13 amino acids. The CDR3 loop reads CASSTGYTGELFF. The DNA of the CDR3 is TGTGCCAGCTCGACAGGATACACCGGGGAGCTGTTTTTT.

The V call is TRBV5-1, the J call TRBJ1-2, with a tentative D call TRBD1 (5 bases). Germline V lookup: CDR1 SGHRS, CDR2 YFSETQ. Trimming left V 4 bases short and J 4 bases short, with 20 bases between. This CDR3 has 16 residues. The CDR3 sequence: CASSPRAGAGTYGYTF. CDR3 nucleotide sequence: TGCGCCAGCAGCCCTAGAGCGGGCGCGGGGACCTATGGCTACACCTTC.

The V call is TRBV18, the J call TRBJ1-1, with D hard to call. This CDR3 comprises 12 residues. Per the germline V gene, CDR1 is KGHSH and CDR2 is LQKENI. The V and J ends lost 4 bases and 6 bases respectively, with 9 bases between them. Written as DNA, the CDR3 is TGTGCCAGCTCACAACAGTTCCCTGAAGCTTTCTTT. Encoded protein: CASSQQFPEAFF.

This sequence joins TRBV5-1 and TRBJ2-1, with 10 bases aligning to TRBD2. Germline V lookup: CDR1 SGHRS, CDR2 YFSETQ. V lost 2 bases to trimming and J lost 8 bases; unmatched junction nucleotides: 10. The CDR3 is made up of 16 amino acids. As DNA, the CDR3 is TGCGCCAGCAGCTTTGGGTCTAGCGGGGGCTTGGATGAGCAGTTCTTC. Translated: CASSFGSSGGLDEQFF.

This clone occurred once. CDR3 loop: CASSTTGTGGLSSGNTIYF. For the CDR3, the DNA is TGCGCCAGCAGCACGACCGGGACAGGGGGTCTCTCTTCTGGAAACACCATATATTTT. The V call is TRBV5-1, the J call TRBJ1-3; 11 positions match TRBD1. CDR3 length: 19 residues. From germline, CDR1 is SGHRS and CDR2 YFSETQ. Germline trimming cut 4 bases from V and 1 base from J; bases unmatched to any gene: 13.

As DNA, the CDR3 is TGTGCCTGGAGTGTAAAGGGCGGGGGCTATGGCTACACCTTC. Translation gives CAWSVKGGGYGYTF. The rearrangement uses TRBV30 and TRBJ1-2, with TRBD1 as a possible D gene (5 bases). The CDR3 extends over 14 amino acids. Trimming pared 0 bases from V and 4 bases from J, leaving 12 bases between. The germline CDR1 and CDR2 sequences are GTSNPN and SVGIG (reference sequence).

CDR3 coding DNA: TGTGCCAGCAGCTACCGACAGGGGACAGACTACGAGCAGTACTTC. Amino acid sequence: CASSYRQGTDYEQYF. V is TRBV7-6 and J is TRBJ2-5; TRBD1 matches at 8 bases. The J call is in doubt because the DNA end fits TRBJ2-7 better. Germline values: CDR1 SGHVS, CDR2 FNYEAQ. The CDR3 runs to 15 residues.

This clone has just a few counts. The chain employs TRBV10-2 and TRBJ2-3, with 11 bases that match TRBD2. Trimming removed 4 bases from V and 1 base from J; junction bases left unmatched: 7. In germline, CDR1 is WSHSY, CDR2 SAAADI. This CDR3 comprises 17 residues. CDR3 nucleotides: TGCGCCAGCAGTGGGATAGCGGGAGGGCCAGGCACAGATACGCAGTATTTT. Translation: CASSGIAGGPGTDTQYF.

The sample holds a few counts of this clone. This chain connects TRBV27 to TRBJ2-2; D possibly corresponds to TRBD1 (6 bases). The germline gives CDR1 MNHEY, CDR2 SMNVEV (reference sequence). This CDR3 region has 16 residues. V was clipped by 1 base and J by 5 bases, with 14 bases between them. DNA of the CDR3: TGTGCCAGCAGTTTATTTACAGGGCGAGAGACCGGGGAGCTGTTTTTT. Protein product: CASSLFTGRETGELFF.

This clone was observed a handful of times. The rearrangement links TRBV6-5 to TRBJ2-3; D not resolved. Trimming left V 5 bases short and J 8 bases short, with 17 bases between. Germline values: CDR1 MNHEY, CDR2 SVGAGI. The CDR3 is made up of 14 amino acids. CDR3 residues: CASSQPGKARTQYF. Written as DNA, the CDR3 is TGTGCCAGCAGTCAACCCGGTAAAGCACGTACGCAGTATTTT.

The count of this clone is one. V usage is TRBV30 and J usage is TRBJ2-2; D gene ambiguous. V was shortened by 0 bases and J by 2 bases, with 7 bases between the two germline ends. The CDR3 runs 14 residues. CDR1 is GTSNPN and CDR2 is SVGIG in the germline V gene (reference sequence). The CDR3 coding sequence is TGTGCCTGGAGTGTATTAGAAAACACCGGGGAGCTGTTTTTT. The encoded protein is CAWSVLENTGELFF.

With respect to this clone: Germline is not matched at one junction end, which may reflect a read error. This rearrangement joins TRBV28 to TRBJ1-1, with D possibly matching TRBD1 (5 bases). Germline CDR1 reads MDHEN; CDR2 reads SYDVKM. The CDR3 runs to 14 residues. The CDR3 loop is CASSLPGMNTEAFF. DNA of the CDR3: TGTGCCAGCAGTTTGCCAGGGATGAATACTGAAGCTTTCTTT.

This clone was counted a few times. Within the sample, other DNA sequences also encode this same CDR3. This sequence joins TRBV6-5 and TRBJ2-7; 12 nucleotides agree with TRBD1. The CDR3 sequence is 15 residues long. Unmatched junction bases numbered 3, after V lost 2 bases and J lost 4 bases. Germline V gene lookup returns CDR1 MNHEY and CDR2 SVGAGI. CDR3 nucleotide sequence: TGTGCCAGCAGTTACCGGGACAGGGGGCATTACGAGCAGTACTTC. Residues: CASSYRDRGHYEQYF.

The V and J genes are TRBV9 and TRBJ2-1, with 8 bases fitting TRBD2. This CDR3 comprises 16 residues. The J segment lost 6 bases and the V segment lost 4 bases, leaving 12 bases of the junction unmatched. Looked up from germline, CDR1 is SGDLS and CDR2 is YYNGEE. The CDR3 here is CASSPRLGTSLNEQFF. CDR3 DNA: TGTGCCAGCAGCCCCCGCCTAGGGACTAGTCTCAATGAGCAGTTCTTC.